These T cell receptor beta chains were read from a single sample in a study of cytomegalovirus exposure and HLA in healthy donors. Generated by immunoSEQ multiplex PCR, the TCRdb table keeps only in-frame clones and is missing some. The sample has approximately 140,000 clones, 55% to 75% seen once. Sequenced sample: PBMCs. The receptors were sampled from a woman between 55 and 75 years old in good health and CMV-seropositive. Each CDR3 is given with its conserved first and last residue. The D gene is left open where the match is weak. The size of a clone is reported for some rows only, either as once, few or many, or as a class for expanded clones.

clone_size	d_call	cdr3_length	v_call	j_call	cdr3_aa	cdr3_nt
NA	TRBD1	15	TRBV6-6	TRBJ2-5	CASSYSGTGGETQYF	TGTGCCAGCAGTTATTCCGGGACAGGGGGAGAGACCCAGTACTTC
few	TRBD2	14	TRBV29-1	TRBJ2-1	CSAPSGDNYNEQFF	TGCAGCGCTCCTAGCGGAGACAACTACAATGAGCAGTTCTTC
NA	TRBD2	15	TRBV5-1	TRBJ2-5	CASSLRLAGEETQYF	TGCGCCAGCAGCTTGCGACTAGCGGGAGAAGAGACCCAGTACTTC
NA	NA	16	TRBV7-8	TRBJ2-7	CASSLAGSRSSYEQYF	TGTGCCAGCAGCTTAGCAGGCAGCCGGAGCTCCTACGAGCAGTACTTC
NA	TRBD1	15	TRBV7-2	TRBJ1-5	CASSTRTGGNQPQHF	TGTGCCAGCAGCACCAGGACAGGGGGCAATCAGCCCCAGCATTTT
few	TRBD2	12	TRBV6-5	TRBJ2-7	CASVGGAYEQYF	TGTGCCAGCGTGGGGGGGGCCTACGAGCAGTACTTC
NA	TRBD2	16	TRBV19	TRBJ2-3	CASSGSGRSYTDTQYF	TGTGCCAGTAGTGGTAGCGGGAGATCATACACAGATACGCAGTATTTT
NA	NA	14	TRBV5-1	TRBJ2-5	CASSLGGPQETQYF	TGCGCCAGCAGCTTGGGCGGTCCCCAAGAGACCCAGTACTTC
NA	TRBD2	15	TRBV4-2	TRBJ2-5	CASSLASGSLETQYF	TGTGCCAGCAGCCTGGCTAGCGGGAGTTTGGAGACCCAGTACTTC
NA	NA	15	TRBV9	TRBJ2-6	CASSVRGSGANVLTF	TGTGCCAGCAGCGTTCGGGGATCTGGGGCCAACGTCCTGACTTTC
few	NA	15	TRBV5-6	TRBJ2-5	CASSWIRDYQETQYF	TGTGCCAGCAGCTGGATCCGGGACTACCAAGAGACCCAGTACTTC
NA	NA	16	TRBV27	TRBJ2-2	CASSPGGLSNTGELFF	TGTGCCAGCAGCCCTGGGGGACTTTCGAACACCGGGGAGCTGTTTTTT
NA	TRBD2	16	TRBV4-1	TRBJ2-1	CASSQDVLAGYNEQFF	TGCGCCAGCAGCCAAGATGTTCTAGCGGGATACAATGAGCAGTTCTTC
NA	TRBD1	14	TRBV29-1	TRBJ2-3	CSVVPDRDPDTQYF	TGCAGCGTTGTACCCGACAGGGACCCAGATACGCAGTATTTT
once	TRBD1	12	TRBV29-1	TRBJ1-2	CSVDRVDYGYTF	TGCAGCGTCGACAGGGTGGACTATGGCTACACCTTC
NA	NA	16	TRBV4-3	TRBJ2-7	CASSQFNSDSAYEQYF	TGCGCCAGCAGCCAATTCAACTCGGACAGTGCCTACGAGCAGTACTTC
NA	NA	12	TRBV27	TRBJ1-4	CASILTAEKLFF	TGTGCCAGCATTCTAACAGCTGAAAAACTGTTTTTT
few	NA	13	TRBV6-6	TRBJ2-1	CASSPVSYNEQFF	TGTGCCAGCAGCCCAGTTTCCTACAATGAGCAGTTCTTC
NA	NA	12	TRBV5-8	TRBJ2-3	CASSFPRRTQYF	TGTGCCAGCAGCTTTCCCCGGAGGACGCAGTATTTT
NA	NA	13	TRBV6-5	TRBJ2-7	CASSSHRVWEQYF	TGTGCCAGCAGTTCTCACAGGGTTTGGGAGCAGTACTTC
few	NA	14	TRBV27	TRBJ2-7	CASSLRRDGYEQYF	TGTGCCAGCAGTTTGCGGCGGGATGGGTACGAGCAGTACTTC